The entry below describes one T cell receptor (beta chain). Antigen unknown. V was shortened by 6 bases and J by 2 bases, with 13 bases between the two germline ends. The CDR3 sequence is 14 residues long. Germline V gene lookup returns CDR1 LNHNV and CDR2 YYDKDF (reference sequence). The data are from a study of memory CD4+ T cells and cytomegalovirus serostatus. Across the study: Donors were healthy Belgian adults, about ten CMV seropositive and 24 seronegative. The study, taken as a whole, reports: CD4+ memory repertoires contained about two fifths of the 164 reported CMV TCRbeta sequences.

The sort gate was single viable CD3+CD4+CD8-CD45RO+ cells for memory CD4+ T cells. Serum IgG to CMV pp150, pp28, p38 and p52 defined serostatus. Authors' analysis steps: Out-of-frame sequences were removed, leaving around 2,000,000 distinct TCRbeta sequences. The protocol was immunoSEQ multiplex PCR, while the TCRdb copy is restricted to in-frame clones and leaves out a portion. The V and J calls and the clone size are those of that table, but D and trimming were determined from the DNA. The table has more than 45,000 clones, around 80% seen once. This clonotype was sampled from an adult in good health and CMV-seronegative. The source material was memory CD4+ T cells from blood. J is TRBJ1-1 and V is TRBV15; TRBD1 might be the D (6 bases). The CDR3 DNA sequence: TGTGCCACCAGAACAGGGAGGATTAACACTGAAGCTTTCTTT. This translates into CATRTGRINTEAFF.